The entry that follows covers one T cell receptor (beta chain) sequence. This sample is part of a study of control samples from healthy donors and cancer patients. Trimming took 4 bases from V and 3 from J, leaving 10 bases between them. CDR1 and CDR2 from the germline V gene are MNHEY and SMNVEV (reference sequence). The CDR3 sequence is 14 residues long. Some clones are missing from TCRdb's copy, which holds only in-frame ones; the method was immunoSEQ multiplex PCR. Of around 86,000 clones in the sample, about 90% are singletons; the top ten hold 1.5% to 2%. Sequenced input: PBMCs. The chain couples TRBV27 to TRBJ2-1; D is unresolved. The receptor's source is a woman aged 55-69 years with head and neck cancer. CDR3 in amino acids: CASSSVGRYNEQFF. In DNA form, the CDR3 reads TGTGCCAGCAGTTCCGTGGGCCGCTACAATGAGCAGTTCTTC.